This TCR beta chain came from a study of Ad26.COV2.S vaccination and SARS-CoV-2 variants. At the level of the study: Donor participated within the Ad26.COV2.S arm of the COV1001 trial. Ad26.COV2.S given intramuscularly, once or twice 56 days apart.

Measured with immunoSEQ multiplex PCR; TCRdb has only the in-frame clones, and not every one. The sample gives about 430,000 clones, 80% to 95% of which show up once; 12% is in the top ten. This sample's treatment: about 20 received Ad26.COV2.S at low or high dose, single or two shots; about 5 received placebo; per-sample allocation not given. Day 63 after the first injection of vaccine or placebo was the sampling time. Boston hosted the donor, who was an adult aged 18-55 years. It was Wuhan-strain SARS-CoV-2 spike that the Ad26 vaccine vector expressed. The length of the CDR3 is 13 residues. V shed 5 bases and J shed 10 bases, with 15 bases lying between them. Germline CDR1 SGHAT, CDR2 FQNNGV.

The chain joins TRBV11-2 to TRBJ2-1; maybe TRBD2 (6 bases). The receptor's source is a person aged 18 to 59 who received the Ad26.COV2.S COVID-19 vaccine or a placebo. The specimen comprised peripheral blood, sampled in a trial of Ad26.COV2.S vaccine versus placebo. CDR3 DNA: TGTGCCAGCAGCGAGGACTATACAGCAGAGCAGTTCTTC. Protein: CASSEDYTAEQFF.